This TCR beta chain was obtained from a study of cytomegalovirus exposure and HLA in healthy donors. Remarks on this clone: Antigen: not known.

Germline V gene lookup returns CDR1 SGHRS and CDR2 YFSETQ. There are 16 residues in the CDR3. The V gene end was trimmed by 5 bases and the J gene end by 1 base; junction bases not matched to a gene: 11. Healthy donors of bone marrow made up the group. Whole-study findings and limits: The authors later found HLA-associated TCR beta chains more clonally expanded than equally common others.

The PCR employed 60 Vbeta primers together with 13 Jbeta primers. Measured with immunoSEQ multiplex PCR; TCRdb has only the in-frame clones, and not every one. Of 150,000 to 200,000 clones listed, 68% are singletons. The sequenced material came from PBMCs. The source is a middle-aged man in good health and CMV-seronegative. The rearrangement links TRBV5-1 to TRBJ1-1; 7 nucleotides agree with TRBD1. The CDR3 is CASSRTGELGNTEAFF. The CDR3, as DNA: TGCGCCAGCAGTCGTACAGGGGAGTTGGGGAACACTGAAGCTTTCTTT.